This TCR beta chain was profiled in a study of blood T cells in healthy people across ages. Notes on the study in general: TCR beta diversity tracked closely with naive T cell percentage. It was held that diversity estimates obtained from one million T cells represented underestimates.

Worth noting for this clonotype: The antigen is undetermined.

Total RNA was isolated from each sample in quantities of at least 6 micrograms. Using a J-beta primer mix together with a sample-barcoded 5' primer, a second PCR was run for roughly 7 to 12 cycles. Each cDNA molecule was tagged by a template-switch adaptor that had 12 random nucleotides. TCRdb re-analysed the 5' RACE reads in MiXCR, keeping a single row per CDR3 protein. This table has about 970,000 distinct CDR3 sequences, about 51% appearing once. The receptor was derived from a woman in her sixties or seventies in good health. The material sequenced was blood.

The CDR3 sequence: CSARVASGRKKTQYF. The CDR3, as DNA: TGCAGTGCTAGAGTGGCTAGCGGGAGAAAAAAGACCCAGTACTTC. This rearrangement joins TRBV20-1 to TRBJ2-5, with TRBD2 identical over 10 bases. This CDR3 has 15 amino acids. The germline V gene encodes CDR1 DFQATT and CDR2 SNEGSKA (reference sequence). V trimming: 1 base; J trimming: 6 bases; junction bases outside the gene matches: 8.